These 6 T cell receptor beta chains came from one sample sequenced in a study of blood T cell repertoires in COVID-19. Profiled with immunoSEQ multiplex PCR; TCRdb holds only in-frame clones, not every one. The table records approximately 200,000 clones, around nine tenths of them present only once. The sequencing input was PBMCs or T cells enriched from blood (not recorded which). The receptor source for this set is a woman aged 25 to 39 who had been exposed to COVID-19.

The rearrangement uses TRBV27 and TRBJ2-5; 13 nucleotides align to TRBD2. CDR1 and CDR2 (germline): MNHEY, SMNVEV (reference sequence). V lost 5 bases and J lost 5; bases outside the gene matches: 8. The length of the CDR3 is 16 residues. The CDR3 here is CASSTRTSGRVETQYF. The CDR3 nucleotides read TGTGCCAGCAGTACCCGGACTAGCGGGAGAGTTGAGACCCAGTACTTC.

The chain carries TRBV6-5 and TRBJ2-1; the match to TRBD2 covers 9 bases. Germline V lookup: CDR1 MNHEY, CDR2 SVGAGI. The CDR3 loop spans 15 amino acids. J lost 4 bases, V lost 6 bases, and 7 bases had no gene match. The DNA of the CDR3 is TGTGCCAGCAGGACCACTAGCGGGCCTTACAATGAGCAGTTCTTC. This encodes CASRTTSGPYNEQFF.

This clone turned up a few times. The V call is TRBV4-1, the J call TRBJ1-3, with D perhaps matching TRBD1 (6 bases). Trimming removed 0 bases at V and 6 bases at J, with 12 bases between. In germline, CDR1 is MGHRA, CDR2 YSYEKL. This CDR3 contains 15 residues. CDR3 region: CASSQDPGEENTIYF. The CDR3 region has the DNA TGCGCCAGCAGCCAAGATCCAGGGGAAGAAAACACCATATATTTT.

V gene TRBV5-4 combines with J gene TRBJ2-2; D is possibly TRBD1 (6 bases). The CDR3 extends over 17 amino acids. From germline, CDR1 is SGHNT and CDR2 YYREEE (reference sequence). The ends were cut back, 4 bases at V and 2 bases at J, with 18 bases in the middle. DNA for the CDR3: TGTGCCAGCAGCCTGCTGGGATGGACAGTTAACACCGGGGAGCTGTTTTTT. This codes for CASSLLGWTVNTGELFF.

This rearrangement joins TRBV5-5 to TRBJ2-5; 13 positions agree with TRBD2. Germline V gives CDR1 SGHKS, CDR2 YYEKEE (reference sequence). Trimming cost V 4 bases and J 4 bases; bases outside gene matches: 7. This CDR3 comprises 16 residues. CDR3 sequence reads: CASSLIGLAGVETQYF. CDR3 nucleotides: TGTGCCAGCAGCCTGATCGGACTAGCGGGAGTAGAGACCCAGTACTTC.

V gene TRBV6-5 combines with J gene TRBJ2-5; D may be TRBD2 (5 bases). V lost 5 bases and J lost 1, with 11 bases in between. Germline CDR1 is MNHEY and CDR2 is SVGAGI. The CDR3 is 14 amino acids. The CDR3 protein is CASSSRTPQETQYF. The CDR3 nucleotides read TGTGCCAGCAGTAGCCGGACTCCCCAAGAGACCCAGTACTTC.